One and the same sample provided the 28 T cell receptor beta chains below, sequenced in a study of T cells in pancreatic ductal adenocarcinoma. The table came from immunoSEQ multiplex PCR; TCRdb's copy has only in-frame clones and leaves some out. The sample holds roughly 100,000 clones, more than 90% seen once. Surgery without prior neoadjuvant therapy was the treatment of the selected pancreatic ductal adenocarcinoma patients. What was sequenced was PBMCs. Receptor source: a human donor with pancreatic ductal adenocarcinoma.

The table lists this clone with a count of one. The V and J genes are TRBV2 and TRBJ2-5; possibly TRBD2 for D (5 bases). In germline, CDR1 is SNHLY, CDR2 FYNNEI. There are 14 residues in the CDR3. Trimming removed 5 bases from V and 5 bases from J, with 15 bases in between. The CDR3 DNA is TGTGCCAGCAGTCCCTACGAGAGGGCGGAGACCCAGTACTTC. Translating gives CASSPYERAETQYF.

The chain employs TRBV10-3 and TRBJ2-3; no clear D. The CDR3 sequence is 16 residues long. V lost 4 bases and J 0 bases, leaving 14 bases between the germline ends. The germline CDR1 and CDR2 sequences are ENHRY and SYGVKD. The CDR3 spells CAISVLAVTSTDTQYF. The CDR3 DNA reads as TGTGCCATCAGTGTTTTGGCGGTTACTAGCACAGATACGCAGTATTTT.

CDR3 coding DNA: TGTGCCAGTACCGAAGTTGGGCGGGAGGGAAGCTCCTACGAGCAGTACTTC. Its protein product is CASTEVGREGSSYEQYF. This chain links TRBV6-4 with TRBJ2-7, with TRBD2 identical over 9 bases. Losses at the gene ends were 9 bases for V and 0 bases for J; bases not matched to a gene: 15. This CDR3 is 17 amino acids long. The germline CDR1 and CDR2 sequences are MRHNA and SNTAGT.

The chain combines TRBV30 with TRBJ2-7, with TRBD2 identical over 8 bases. The CDR3 spans 14 residues. CDR1 GTSNPN and CDR2 SVGIG come from the germline V gene (reference sequence). V shed 0 bases and J 7 bases; nucleotides not matched to a gene: 8. This chain's CDR3 is CAWSVGAGGDEQYF. CDR3 DNA: TGTGCCTGGAGTGTAGGCGCGGGAGGAGATGAGCAGTACTTC.

The chain employs TRBV14 and TRBJ1-1; D perhaps matches TRBD1 (6 bases). V dropped 2 bases and J dropped 6 bases, with 13 bases sitting between them. Germline V gene lookup returns CDR1 SGHDN and CDR2 FVKESK. This CDR3 region has 14 residues. The DNA of the CDR3 is TGTGCCAGCAGCCAAATGGGGGCGCCGGCTGAAGCTTTCTTT. Protein product: CASSQMGAPAEAFF. Looking up the rest from reference TRBV14 and TRBJ1-1 gives the full variable domain: EAGVTQFPSHSVIEKGQTVTLRCDPISGHDNLYWYRRVMGKEIKFLLHFVKESKQDESGMPNNRFLAERTGGTYSTLKVQPAELEDSGVYFCASSQMGAPAEAFFGQGTRLTVV.

The V and J genes are TRBV18 and TRBJ2-7; TRBD1 matches at 8 bases. This CDR3 spans 15 amino acids. In germline, CDR1 is KGHSH, CDR2 LQKENI. Trimming cost V 1 base and J 2 bases; bases outside gene matches: 4. CDR3 coding DNA: TGTGCCAGCTCACCACAAGGGACAGGTACCTACGAGCAGTACTTC. Translating it yields CASSPQGTGTYEQYF. The whole variable domain, remainder taken from reference TRBV18 and TRBJ2-7, is NAGVMQNPRHLVRRRGQEARLRCSPMKGHSHVYWYRQLPEEGLKFMVYLQKENIIDESGMPKERFSAEFPKEGPSILRIQQVVRGDSAAYFCASSPQGTGTYEQYFGPGTRLTVT.

The CDR3 DNA is TGTGCCAGCAGCTTAACAATCCTAGCGGGAAGAGATACGCAGTATTTT. Translated: CASSLTILAGRDTQYF. The chain uses TRBV7-2 and TRBJ2-3, with 9 bases identical to TRBD2. Trimming removed 2 bases from V and 5 bases from J; junction bases left unmatched: 8. The CDR3 spans 16 residues. Germline V gene lookup returns CDR1 SGHTA and CDR2 FQGNSA.

This clone was recorded once. The chain combines TRBV7-2 with TRBJ1-1; tentative D call: TRBD1 (5 bases). Germline V gene data show CDR1 as SGHTA and CDR2 as FQGNSA. With 1 base removed from V and 4 bases from J, the gap between germline ends came to 16 bases. The CDR3 sequence is 16 residues long. The CDR3 loop reads CASSLGFWRGGTEAFF. CDR3 coding DNA: TGTGCCAGCAGCTTAGGATTCTGGCGGGGCGGCACTGAAGCTTTCTTT.

The rearrangement joins TRBV29-1 to TRBJ2-3, with a weak D call TRBD2 (5 bases). Germline CDR1 and CDR2: SQVTM and ANQGSEA. V was trimmed by 3 bases and J by 6 bases, leaving 16 bases between them. This CDR3 is built from 14 residues. CDR3 amino acids: CSVDSTNTGDTQYF. The DNA for the CDR3 is TGCAGCGTTGATAGCACCAACACGGGGGATACGCAGTATTTT.

V gene TRBV6-5 combines with J gene TRBJ2-1; 11 nucleotides match TRBD2. This CDR3 is 14 amino acids long. The germline V gene has CDR1 MNHEY and CDR2 SVGAGI. The trim removed 7 bases at V and 7 bases at J, leaving 6 bases unmatched. This chain's CDR3 is CASIGVAGGNEQFF. Written as DNA, the CDR3 is TGTGCCAGCATTGGGGTAGCGGGAGGGAATGAGCAGTTCTTC.

The CDR3 bases are TGTGCCAGCAGCCCCGGACACTATGAGCAGTTCTTC. Translated, it gives CASSPGHYEQFF. The V and J genes are TRBV5-4 and TRBJ2-1; D perhaps matches TRBD1 (5 bases). The CDR3 consists of 12 residues. V lost 4 bases and J lost 8, with 10 bases in between. Germline loops: CDR1 SGHNT, CDR2 YYREEE (reference sequence).

The chain is built from TRBV2 and TRBJ2-2; D possibly corresponds to TRBD1 (6 bases). V lost 0 bases to trimming and J lost 5 bases, with 13 bases between them. The germline gives CDR1 SNHLY, CDR2 FYNNEI. The CDR3 spans 16 residues. This CDR3 reads CASSEAGTSLTGELFF. The CDR3 bases are TGTGCCAGCAGTGAAGCTGGGACATCTTTGACCGGGGAGCTGTTTTTT.

The rearrangement links TRBV30 to TRBJ2-7; weak D call: TRBD2 (5 bases). Per germline, CDR1 GTSNPN and CDR2 SVGIG (reference sequence). V gave up 3 bases and J gave up 7 bases, with 13 bases separating them. This CDR3 has 12 amino acids. The CDR3 sequence is CAWSRGSGEQYF. CDR3 nucleotide sequence: TGTGCCTGGAGCCGAGGGTCGGGGGAGCAGTACTTC.

The rearrangement uses TRBV12-5 and TRBJ2-1; TRBD2 aligns across 7 bases. Germline V CDR1 and CDR2: LGHNT, FRNRAP. J lost 7 bases, V lost 11 bases, and 11 bases had no gene match. This CDR3 has 13 amino acids. CDR3: CAAGGRARNEQFF. The CDR3 nucleotides are TGTGCTGCCGGAGGGAGGGCGAGGAATGAGCAGTTCTTC.

V usage is TRBV10-1 and J usage is TRBJ2-2; 9 nucleotides agree with TRBD2. V shed 2 bases, J shed 4 bases, and the junction held 2 bases outside the gene matches. The CDR3 contains 15 residues. Germline values: CDR1 WNHNN, CDR2 SYGVQD (reference sequence). CDR3: CASSEIAGVTGELFF. In DNA, the CDR3 is TGCGCCAGCAGTGAGATAGCGGGAGTCACCGGGGAGCTGTTTTTT.

The chain couples TRBV30 to TRBJ2-7, with D maybe TRBD1 (6 bases). Between the trimmed V and J ends, which lost 4 bases and 2 bases, there was a span of 12 bases. CDR3 size: 13 residues. From germline, CDR1 is GTSNPN and CDR2 SVGIG (reference sequence). This CDR3 reads CAWTRTAPYEQYF. The CDR3 nucleotides read TGTGCCTGGACGAGGACAGCCCCCTACGAGCAGTACTTC.

The chain has TRBV28 and TRBJ2-1; 7 bases fit TRBD1. The germline CDR1 and CDR2 sequences are MDHEN and SYDVKM. The trim removed 6 bases at V and 6 bases at J, leaving 8 bases unmatched. CDR3 length: 14 residues. CDR3 amino acids: CASSTPTGSNEQFF. The CDR3 bases are TGTGCCAGCAGCACACCGACAGGGAGCAATGAGCAGTTCTTC. The full variable domain, completed using reference TRBV28 and TRBJ2-1, is DVKVTQSSRYLVKRTGEKVFLECVQDMDHENMFWYRQDPGLGLRLIYFSYDVKMKEKGDIPEGYSVSREKKERFSLILESASTNQTSMYLCASSTPTGSNEQFFGPGTRLTVL.

The V and J genes are TRBV28 and TRBJ2-2, with D possibly TRBD2 on 5 matching bases. V dropped 3 bases and J dropped 6 bases, with 14 bases sitting between them. Germline V gene sequence: CDR1 MDHEN, CDR2 SYDVKM. The CDR3 extends over 15 amino acids. The CDR3 DNA reads TGTGCCAGCAGTTTCGGGCTATCGGGGTCCGGGGAGCTGTTTTTT. Encoded protein: CASSFGLSGSGELFF.

The chain joins TRBV9 to TRBJ1-1; no clear D. The CDR3 consists of 13 residues. Germline CDR1 and CDR2: SGDLS and YYNGEE. Trimming pared 3 bases from V and 4 bases from J, leaving 10 bases between. As DNA, the CDR3 is TGTGCCAGCAGCGGCGGGGAGATCACTGAAGCTTTCTTT. Protein: CASSGGEITEAFF.

The V gene is TRBV4-2, the J gene TRBJ2-5; 9 positions agree with TRBD1. Germline V CDR1 and CDR2: LGHNA, YNFKEQ. The CDR3 spans 13 residues. The trim removed 4 bases at V and 5 bases at J, leaving 2 bases unmatched. DNA for the CDR3: TGTGCCAGCAGCCGCGGGACAGGGGAGACCCAGTACTTC. Its translation is CASSRGTGETQYF.

The rearrangement joins TRBV28 to TRBJ2-1, with 10 positions matching TRBD2. The CDR3 length is 19 residues. The trim removed 3 bases at V and 4 bases at J, leaving 15 bases unmatched. The germline CDR1 and CDR2 sequences are MDHEN and SYDVKM. The CDR3 region has the DNA TGTGCCAGCAGTTTCCCCCATTTTAGCGGGACTAGCGATTACAATGAGCAGTTCTTC. It translates to CASSFPHFSGTSDYNEQFF.

The chain links TRBV27 to TRBJ2-3; D uncertain. Germline CDR1 MNHEY, CDR2 SMNVEV (reference sequence). The CDR3 covers 13 residues. The V end was cut by 9 bases, the J end by 4 bases, with 14 bases between. The CDR3 protein is CASPVNISDTQYF. CDR3 sequence (DNA): TGTGCCAGTCCGGTCAATATATCAGATACGCAGTATTTT.

The J gene is TRBJ2-7, the V gene TRBV5-1, with D perhaps matching TRBD2 (6 bases). The CDR3 is 15 amino acids. The germline V gene encodes CDR1 SGHRS and CDR2 YFSETQ. As DNA, the CDR3 is TGCGCTCCCCCCCACCGAGGAGGGCAGACCTACGAGCAGTACTTC. Residues: CAPPHRGGQTYEQYF. Full variable domain (rest looked up from reference TRBV5-1 and TRBJ2-7): KAGVTQTPRYLIKTRGQQVTLSCSPISGHRSVSWYQQTPGQGLQFLFEYFSETQRNKGNFPGRFSGRQFSNSRSEMNVSTLELGDSALYLCAPPHRGGQTYEQYFGPGTRLTVT.

The V gene is TRBV19, the J gene TRBJ1-2; TRBD1 aligns across 8 bases. This CDR3 has 11 amino acids. The germline V gene encodes CDR1 LNHDA and CDR2 SQIVND (reference sequence). The V gene end was trimmed by 11 bases and the J gene end by 7 bases; junction bases not matched to a gene: 6. This CDR3 reads CAGRTGSGYTF. The CDR3 DNA is TGTGCCGGGCGGACAGGGAGTGGCTACACCTTC.

The genes are TRBV28 and TRBJ1-4; D is possibly TRBD1 (6 bases). The length of the CDR3 is 16 residues. The germline gives CDR1 MDHEN, CDR2 SYDVKM. Trimming removed 5 bases at V and 11 bases at J, with 24 bases between. The CDR3 DNA reads TGTGCCAGCAGTCCACCCACGGGACACCGTAATGGGAAACTGTTTTTT. Encoded protein: CASSPPTGHRNGKLFF. The full variable domain, rest sourced from reference TRBV28 and TRBJ1-4, is DVKVTQSSRYLVKRTGEKVFLECVQDMDHENMFWYRQDPGLGLRLIYFSYDVKMKEKGDIPEGYSVSREKKERFSLILESASTNQTSMYLCASSPPTGHRNGKLFFGSGTQLSVL.

The chain joins TRBV7-9 to TRBJ2-7, with D perhaps TRBD2 (6 bases). The V end was cut by 4 bases, the J end by 3 bases, with 16 bases between. CDR1 is SEHNR and CDR2 is FQNEAQ in the germline V gene (reference sequence). There are 15 residues in the CDR3. The CDR3 DNA reads as TGTGCCAGCAGCTCGGGGTGGAGGGACCACTACGAGCAGTACTTC. Translating it yields CASSSGWRDHYEQYF.

The J gene is TRBJ1-1, the V gene TRBV2, with 9 bases lining up with TRBD1. Germline V gene data show CDR1 as SNHLY and CDR2 as FYNNEI. V shed 3 bases and J 6 bases; nucleotides not matched to a gene: 8. The CDR3 is made up of 15 amino acids. CDR3 sequence: CASSDWDREFAEAFF. The CDR3 DNA follows: TGTGCCAGCAGTGACTGGGACAGGGAGTTCGCTGAAGCTTTCTTT. The whole variable domain, remainder taken from reference TRBV2 and TRBJ1-1, is EPEVTQTPSHQVTQMGQEVILRCVPISNHLYFYWYRQILGQKVEFLVSFYNNEISEKSEIFDDQFSVERPDGSNFTLKIRSTKLEDSAMYFCASSDWDREFAEAFFGQGTRLTVV.

This clone was seen once. The chain employs TRBV4-1 and TRBJ2-4; TRBD2 matches 12 bases. Germline CDR1 is MGHRA and CDR2 is YSYEKL. The CDR3 is 19 amino acids. Trimming took 4 bases from V and 0 from J; bases not matched to a gene: 10. The CDR3 DNA reads as TGCGCCAGCAGCCCCGGTAGACTAGCGGGAGCACTAGCCAAAAACATTCAGTACTTC. Amino acid sequence: CASSPGRLAGALAKNIQYF.